Below, one T cell receptor beta chain is given with its context. Its antigen has not been determined. Within one base of it there is no much larger clone, and no base qualities were kept. For CDR1 and CDR2, the germline V gene (reference sequence) lists LGHDT and YNNKEL. The cysteine opens and the phenylalanine closes a CDR3 of 12 amino acids. Only CDR3 DNA remains: 36 bases, in frame from the first base. V is clipped by 1 base and J by 13 bases, and the sequence between their germline boundaries is 10 bases long. This sample was taken from a study of T cell responses to AZD1222 COVID-19 vaccine (dated by TCRdb to the early 2020s). At the level of the whole study: AZD1222 recipients given second doses at about 4 weeks or at about 12 weeks were pooled, since spike-specific TCR depth and breadth were not found to differ between the two schedules. TCR sequencing covered roughly 230 trial participants: 200 to 210 given two doses of AZD1222 and 26 given two doses of MenACWY control vaccine. Enrollment into the trials was organized by age into subgroups of 18-55, 56-69 and 70-plus years, and those subgroups contained roughly 140, 27 and 60 TCR-sequenced participants, respectively.

The sample's time point, from its label and the paper: baseline before first vaccination. Vaccinee samples came from UK trials COV001 and COV002, including a single-blind randomized controlled phase 2/3 trial of AZD1222 (ChAdOx1 nCoV-19) in healthy adults. Trial participant PBMC samples were collected at day 0 and day 28 after the second dose for TCRbeta chain sequencing. The CDR3 regions of human TCRbeta chains were subjected to immunosequencing. Turning to the authors' computational methods: TCRs in the repertoires were compared against a reference library of SARS-CoV-2-specific TCRs that had been generated with the MIRA antigen-specificity platform. Breadth was defined as the fraction of unique TCRs that were SARS-CoV-2-associated. Depth was defined as the fraction of total T cells that were SARS-CoV-2-associated. Using the MIRA data, every spike-specific TCR was mapped to the spike region that the TCR reacted to and assigned to either a CD4 or a CD8 class. Log10-transformed breadth and depth values were compared by one-way ANOVA with Sidak's multiple comparisons tests. In TCRdb, the immuneACCESS table is reduced to in-frame sequences with V and J assigned. These tables do not hold every clone; where another copy was compared, an unresolved V gene accounts for under half, and the others remain unexplained. Clonal size and the V and J genes are those of that table, whereas D and trimming came from the DNA. Within this sample are 95,000 to 110,000 clones, with approximately 86% of them counted one time only. Of the sample, 4% to 5.5% is held by the ten largest clones.

Overall study results and their limits: Participants were mostly white British and included more females than males, and it was suggested by the authors that clonal diversity may have been underestimated. Because no day 14 peak-response samples were available, repertoires were characterized only after the peak T cell response. In the small 56-69-year group, the increase in depth fell short of significance, most likely because of low power. After two AZD1222 doses, both the breadth and the depth of spike-specific TCRs were significantly higher than at day 0 and than in MenACWY recipients. Epitopes outside the regions mutated in the B.1.351 and B.1.1.7 variants were reportedly recognized by nearly half of the unique spike-specific TCRs. Conclusions about previously exposed vaccinees are limited because only six or seven AZD1222 recipients were SARS-CoV-2 seropositive at baseline. The whole spike protein was spanned by vaccine-associated CD4 TCRs, and dominant responses were seen in regions 160-218 and 743-854.

The rearrangement combines TRBV3-1 (or the pseudogene TRBV3-2) with TRBJ2-2; the D gene cannot be resolved reliably. This receptor was taken from an adult in good health. The sample in question was peripheral blood, obtained on day 0 of AZD1222 vaccination. The CDR3 region: CASSQVGVGLFF. The nucleotides read TGTGCCAGCAGCCAAGTTGGGGTGGGGCTGTTTTTT.